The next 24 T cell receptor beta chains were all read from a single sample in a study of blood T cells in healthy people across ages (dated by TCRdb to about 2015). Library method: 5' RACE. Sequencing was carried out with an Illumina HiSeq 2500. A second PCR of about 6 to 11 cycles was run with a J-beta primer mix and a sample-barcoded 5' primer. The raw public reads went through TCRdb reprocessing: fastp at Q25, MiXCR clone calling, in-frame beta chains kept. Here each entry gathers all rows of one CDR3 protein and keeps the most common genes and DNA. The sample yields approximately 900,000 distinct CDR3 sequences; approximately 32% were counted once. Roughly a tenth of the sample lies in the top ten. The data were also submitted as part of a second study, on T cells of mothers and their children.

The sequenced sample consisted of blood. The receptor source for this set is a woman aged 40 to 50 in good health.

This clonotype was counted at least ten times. The DNA for the CDR3 is TGTGCCAGCACCCTGAGAGGGAGCTCCTACGAGCAGTACTTC. Its protein is CASTLRGSSYEQYF. The gene calls are TRBV12-3 or TRBV12-4 and TRBJ2-7, with a weak D call TRBD2 (5 bases). The CDR3 has 14 amino acids. With 7 bases removed from V and 0 bases from J, the gap between germline ends came to 13 bases.

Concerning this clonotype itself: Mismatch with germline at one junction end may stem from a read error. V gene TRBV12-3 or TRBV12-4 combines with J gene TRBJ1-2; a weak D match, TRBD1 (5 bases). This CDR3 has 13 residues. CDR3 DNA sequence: TGTGCCAACAGTCAGCAGGGTTTCGCTGGCTACACCTTC. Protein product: CANSQQGFAGYTF.

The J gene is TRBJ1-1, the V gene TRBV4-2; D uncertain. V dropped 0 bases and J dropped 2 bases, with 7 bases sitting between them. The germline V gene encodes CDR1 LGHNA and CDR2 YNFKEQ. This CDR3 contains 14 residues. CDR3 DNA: TGTGCCAGCAGCCAAGATCACACAAACACTGAAGCTTTCTTT. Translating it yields CASSQDHTNTEAFF.

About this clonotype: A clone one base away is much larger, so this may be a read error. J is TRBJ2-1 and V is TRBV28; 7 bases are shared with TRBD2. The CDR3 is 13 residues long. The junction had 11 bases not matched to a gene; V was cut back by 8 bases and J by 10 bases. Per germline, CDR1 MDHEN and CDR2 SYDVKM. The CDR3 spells CASQLLAVYEQFF. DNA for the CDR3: TGTGCCAGCCAGCTTCTAGCGGTCTACGAGCAGTTCTTC. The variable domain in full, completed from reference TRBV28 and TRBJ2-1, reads DVKVTQSSRYLVKRTGEKVFLECVQDMDHENMFWYRQDPGLGLRLIYFSYDVKMKEKGDIPEGYSVSREKKERFSLILESASTNQTSMYLCASQLLAVYEQFFGPGTRLTVL.

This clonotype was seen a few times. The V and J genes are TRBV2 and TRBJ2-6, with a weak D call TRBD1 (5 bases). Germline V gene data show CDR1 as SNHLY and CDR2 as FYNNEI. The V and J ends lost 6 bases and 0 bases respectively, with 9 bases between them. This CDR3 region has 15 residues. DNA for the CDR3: TGTGCCAGCAGCGGACAAGACTCTGGGGCCAACGTCCTGACTTTC. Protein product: CASSGQDSGANVLTF. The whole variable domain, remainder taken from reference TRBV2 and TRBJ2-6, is EPEVTQTPSHQVTQMGQEVILRCVPISNHLYFYWYRQILGQKVEFLVSFYNNEISEKSEIFDDQFSVERPDGSNFTLKIRSTKLEDSAMYFCASSGQDSGANVLTFGAGSRLTVL.

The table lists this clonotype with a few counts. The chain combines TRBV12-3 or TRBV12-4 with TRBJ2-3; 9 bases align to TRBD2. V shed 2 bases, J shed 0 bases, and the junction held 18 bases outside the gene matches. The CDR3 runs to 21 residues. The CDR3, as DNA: TGTGCCAGCAGTTTATGGCGGGGGGGCCTAATCGAACCTTCTAGCACAGATACGCAGTATTTT. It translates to CASSLWRGGLIEPSSTDTQYF.

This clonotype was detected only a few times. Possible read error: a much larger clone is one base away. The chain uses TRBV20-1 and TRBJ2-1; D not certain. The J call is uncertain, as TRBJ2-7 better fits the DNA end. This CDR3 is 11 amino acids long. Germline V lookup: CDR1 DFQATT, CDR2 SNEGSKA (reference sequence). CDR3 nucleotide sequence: TGCAGTGCCGAAACCTACAATGAGCAGTACTTC. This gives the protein CSAETYNEQYF.

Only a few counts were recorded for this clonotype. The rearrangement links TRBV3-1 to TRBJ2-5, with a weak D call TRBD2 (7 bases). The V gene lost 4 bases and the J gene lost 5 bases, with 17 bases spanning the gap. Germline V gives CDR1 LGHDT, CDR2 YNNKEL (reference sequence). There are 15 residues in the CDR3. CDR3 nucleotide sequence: TGTGCCAGCAGCCCCTCAGGGAGGGGGGAGGAGACCCAGTACTTC. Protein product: CASSPSGRGEETQYF.

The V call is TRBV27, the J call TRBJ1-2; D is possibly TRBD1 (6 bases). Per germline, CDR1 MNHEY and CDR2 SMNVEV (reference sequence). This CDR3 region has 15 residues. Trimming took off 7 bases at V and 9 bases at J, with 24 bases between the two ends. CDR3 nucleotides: TGTGCCAGCACCCCACTCCTTGAGCAGGGGAATCGCTACACCTTC. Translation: CASTPLLEQGNRYTF.

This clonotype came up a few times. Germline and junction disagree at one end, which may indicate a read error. CDR3 bases: TGCAGTGCTAATGGGCAGGCCGCAAACTATGGCCACACCTTC. Translating it yields CSANGQAANYGHTF. V usage is TRBV20-1 and J usage is TRBJ1-2; D is unresolved. Germline values: CDR1 DFQATT, CDR2 SNEGSKA (reference sequence). CDR3 length equals 14 residues.

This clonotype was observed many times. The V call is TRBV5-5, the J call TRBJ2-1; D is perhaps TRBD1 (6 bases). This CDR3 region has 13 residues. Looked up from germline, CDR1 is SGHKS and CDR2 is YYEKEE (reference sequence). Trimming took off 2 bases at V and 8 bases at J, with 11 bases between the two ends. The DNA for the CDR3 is TGTGCCAGCAGCTTTTCAGGGGCGGATGAGCAGTTCTTC. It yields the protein CASSFSGADEQFF.

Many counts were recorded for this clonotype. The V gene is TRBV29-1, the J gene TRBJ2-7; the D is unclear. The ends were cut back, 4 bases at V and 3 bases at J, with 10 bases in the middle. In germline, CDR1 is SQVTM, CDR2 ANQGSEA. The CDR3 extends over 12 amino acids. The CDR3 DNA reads TGCAGCGTTGTAAGGACCAACTACGAGCAGTACTTC. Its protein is CSVVRTNYEQYF.

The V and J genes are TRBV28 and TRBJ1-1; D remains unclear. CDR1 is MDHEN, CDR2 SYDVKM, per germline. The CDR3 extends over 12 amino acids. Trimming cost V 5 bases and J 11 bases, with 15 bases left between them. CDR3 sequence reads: CASSLSRLGAFF. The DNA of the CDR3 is TGTGCCAGCAGTCTCAGCCGGCTTGGGGCTTTCTTT. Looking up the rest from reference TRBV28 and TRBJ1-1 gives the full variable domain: DVKVTQSSRYLVKRTGEKVFLECVQDMDHENMFWYRQDPGLGLRLIYFSYDVKMKEKGDIPEGYSVSREKKERFSLILESASTNQTSMYLCASSLSRLGAFFGQGTRLTVV.

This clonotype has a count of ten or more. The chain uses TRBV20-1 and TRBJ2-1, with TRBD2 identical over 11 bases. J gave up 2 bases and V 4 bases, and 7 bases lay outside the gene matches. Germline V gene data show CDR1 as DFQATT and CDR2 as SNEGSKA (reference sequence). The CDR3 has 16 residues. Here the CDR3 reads CSAKTYSGGAYNEQFF. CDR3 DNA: TGCAGTGCTAAGACCTATAGCGGGGGGGCCTACAATGAGCAGTTCTTC.

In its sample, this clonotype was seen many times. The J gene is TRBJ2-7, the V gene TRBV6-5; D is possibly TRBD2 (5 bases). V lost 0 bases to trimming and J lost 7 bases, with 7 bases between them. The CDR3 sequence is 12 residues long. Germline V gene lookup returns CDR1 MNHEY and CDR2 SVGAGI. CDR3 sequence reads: CASSYSRGEQYF. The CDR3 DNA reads TGTGCCAGCAGTTACTCCCGGGGAGAGCAGTACTTC.

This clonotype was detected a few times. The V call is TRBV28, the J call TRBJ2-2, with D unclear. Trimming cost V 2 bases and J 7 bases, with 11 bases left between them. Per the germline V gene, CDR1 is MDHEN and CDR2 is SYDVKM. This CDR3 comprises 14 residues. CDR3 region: CASSLMGSGGELFF. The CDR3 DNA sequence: TGTGCCAGCAGTTTAATGGGTTCGGGCGGGGAGCTGTTTTTT.

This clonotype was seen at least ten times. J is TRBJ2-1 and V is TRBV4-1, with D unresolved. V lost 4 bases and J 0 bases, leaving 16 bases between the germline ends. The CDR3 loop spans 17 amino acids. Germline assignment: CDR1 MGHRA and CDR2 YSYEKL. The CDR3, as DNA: TGCGCCAGCAGCCGAGACAAGGATACGGTCTCCTACAATGAGCAGTTCTTC. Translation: CASSRDKDTVSYNEQFF.

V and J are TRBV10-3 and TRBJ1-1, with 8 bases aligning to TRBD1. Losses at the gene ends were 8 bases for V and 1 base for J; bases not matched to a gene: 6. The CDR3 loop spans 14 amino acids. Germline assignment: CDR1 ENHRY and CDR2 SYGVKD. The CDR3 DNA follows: TGTGCCATCCACCCGGACAGGGCGAACACTGAAGCTTTCTTT. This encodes CAIHPDRANTEAFF.

The DNA of the CDR3 is TGTGCCAGCAGCTTATGGGGCTTCGGGTTGAACACTGAAGCTTTCTTT. This sequence encodes CASSLWGFGLNTEAFF. The rearrangement uses TRBV7-9 and TRBJ1-1; D might be TRBD1 (5 bases). This CDR3 is 16 amino acids long. From germline, CDR1 is SEHNR and CDR2 FQNEAQ (reference sequence). The germline V and J ends were trimmed by 2 bases and 0 bases, with 13 bases remaining between them.

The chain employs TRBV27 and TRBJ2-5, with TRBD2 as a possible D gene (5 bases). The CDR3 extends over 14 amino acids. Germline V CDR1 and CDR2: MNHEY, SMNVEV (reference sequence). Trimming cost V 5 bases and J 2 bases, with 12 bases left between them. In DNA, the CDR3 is TGTGCCAGCAGTCCCGGACTGAGACAAGAGACCCAGTACTTC. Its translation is CASSPGLRQETQYF.

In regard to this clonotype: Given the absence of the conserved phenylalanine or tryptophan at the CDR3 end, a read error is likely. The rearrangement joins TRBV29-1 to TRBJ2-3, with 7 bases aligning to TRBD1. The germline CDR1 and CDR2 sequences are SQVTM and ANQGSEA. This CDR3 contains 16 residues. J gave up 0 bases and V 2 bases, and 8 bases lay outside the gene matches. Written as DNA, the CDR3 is TGCAGCGTTGAACCTGCAGGGGGTGGGAGCACAGATACGCAGTATTGT. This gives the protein CSVEPAGGGSTDTQYC.

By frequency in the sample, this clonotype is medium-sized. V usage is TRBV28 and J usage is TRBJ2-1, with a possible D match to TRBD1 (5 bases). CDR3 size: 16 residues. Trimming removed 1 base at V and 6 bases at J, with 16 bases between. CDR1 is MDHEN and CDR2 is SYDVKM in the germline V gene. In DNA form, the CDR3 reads TGTGCCAGCAGTTTATCCACGGGCAGGGCAGGCAATGAGCAGTTCTTC. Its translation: CASSLSTGRAGNEQFF.

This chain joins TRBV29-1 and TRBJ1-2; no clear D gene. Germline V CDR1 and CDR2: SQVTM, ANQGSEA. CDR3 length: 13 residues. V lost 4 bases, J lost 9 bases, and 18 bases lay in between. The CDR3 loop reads CSVAQPGVGSYTF. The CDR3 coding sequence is TGCAGCGTTGCTCAACCTGGGGTAGGGAGCTACACCTTC. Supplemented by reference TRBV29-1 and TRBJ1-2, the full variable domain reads SAVISQKPSRDICQRGTSLTIQCQVDSQVTMMFWYRQQPGQSLTLIATANQGSEATYESGFVIDKFPISRPNLTFSTLTVSNMSPEDSSIYLCSVAQPGVGSYTFGSGTRLTVV.

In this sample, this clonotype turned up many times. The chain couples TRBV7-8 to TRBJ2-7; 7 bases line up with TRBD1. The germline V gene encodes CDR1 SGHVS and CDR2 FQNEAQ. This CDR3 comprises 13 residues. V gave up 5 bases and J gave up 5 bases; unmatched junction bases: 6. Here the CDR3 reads CASSQDRSNEQYF. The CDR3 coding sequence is TGTGCCAGCAGCCAGGACAGGAGCAACGAGCAGTACTTC.